A selection of T cell receptor beta chains follows, all from one sample in a study of blood T cells in healthy people across ages. MiXCR was run by TCRdb on the 5' RACE reads, yielding one entry per CDR3 protein. The sample yields 540,000 or so distinct CDR3 sequences, less than 60% seen once. What was sequenced was blood. Source of these receptors: a man at least 80 years old in good health. CDR3s include the opening cysteine and the closing phenylalanine or tryptophan. Fields, in order: J gene, D gene, clone size, V gene, CDR3 DNA, CDR3 protein. A D gene is named only where the DNA matches it firmly. Some rows have no size entry. The others give once, few or many, or a class for an expanded clone.

TRBJ2-1	TRBD2	NA	TRBV28	TGTGCCAGCATCCCGGGAGGAGCGATCTCCTACAATGAGCAGTTCTTC	CASIPGGAISYNEQFF
TRBJ2-7	NA	NA	TRBV5-1	TGCGCCAGCAGCAATCGACAAGGCCAGGTGGTCTACGAGCAGTACTTC	CASSNRQGQVVYEQYF
TRBJ2-1	TRBD1	NA	TRBV6-1	TGTGCCAGCAGTCCCTATAGAAGGACAGGGCAGATTTTTCAGCAGTTCTTC	CASSPYRRTGQIFQQFF
TRBJ2-3	NA	few	TRBV7-2	TGTGCCAGCAACGGGTTCACAGATACGCAGTATTTT	CASNGFTDTQYF
TRBJ1-6	NA	NA	TRBV7-9	TGTGCCAGCAGCTTAGACTCAGGTCTTGATAATTCACCCCTCCACTTT	CASSLDSGLDNSPLHF
TRBJ1-1	NA	NA	TRBV2	TGTGCCAGCGTGGAACGGCTGCTCACTGAAGCTTTCTTT	CASVERLLTEAFF
TRBJ1-4	NA	NA	TRBV4-3	TGCGCCAGCAGCCAAGATAGGCAGCGCGCTAATGAAAAACTGTTTTTT	CASSQDRQRANEKLFF
TRBJ1-4	TRBD1	many	TRBV6-6	TGTGCCAGCAGTTACGGGACAGGAAATGAAAAACTGTTTTTT	CASSYGTGNEKLFF
TRBJ2-3	TRBD2	NA	TRBV20-1	TGCAGTGCCCTGACTAGCGGGGGGGAGGGGACAGATACGCAGTATTTT	CSALTSGGEGTDTQYF
TRBJ2-1	NA	NA	TRBV2	TGTGCCAGCAGTGAGGGGGCGGGGCGCTACTACAATGAGCAGTTCTTC	CASSEGAGRYYNEQFF
TRBJ2-5	NA	NA	TRBV30	TGTGCCTGGACTAGTAAAGAGACCCAGTACTTC	CAWTSKETQYF
TRBJ2-3	NA	NA	TRBV2	TGTGCCAGCAGTGAAATGGGGCAGGCTGCAGATACGCAGTATTTT	CASSEMGQAADTQYF
TRBJ1-1	NA	few	TRBV6-6	TGTGCCAGCAGTTTTACGGCTGAAGCTTTCTTT	CASSFTAEAFF
TRBJ2-5	NA	NA	TRBV7-9	TGTGCCAGCCGCAGGGGGGCATTGGAGACCCAGTACTTC	CASRRGALETQYF
TRBJ2-7	NA	once	TRBV6-1	TGTGCCAGCAGTGAACCGGGGATGGACTACGAGCAGTACTTC	CASSEPGMDYEQYF
TRBJ1-4	TRBD1	NA	TRBV7-2	TGTGCCAGCAGCCAACAGGGGCCTGCAACTAATGAAAAACTGTTTTTT	CASSQQGPATNEKLFF
TRBJ1-2	TRBD1	NA	TRBV2	TGTGCCAGCAAAACAGGGGCAGTCGGCTATGGCTACACCTTC	CASKTGAVGYGYTF
TRBJ2-7	NA	NA	TRBV27	TGTGCCAGCAGTTATAAAGGGGGGACCTACGAGCAGTACTTC	CASSYKGGTYEQYF
TRBJ2-5	NA	NA	TRBV28	TGTGCCAGCAGTGATCAAGACCAGTACTTC	CASSDQDQYF
TRBJ1-2	NA	NA	TRBV29-1	TGCAGCGTTAGGGACACGGGTGGAGTGGGCTACACCTTC	CSVRDTGGVGYTF
TRBJ2-2	NA	NA	TRBV5-1	TGCGCCAGCAGCTTGGTCGGGGGCTCGGACACCGGGGAGCTGTTTTTT	CASSLVGGSDTGELFF
TRBJ1-2	TRBD1	NA	TRBV4-3	TGCGCCAGCAGCCAAGATGTCAGGGGGATAAACTATGGCTACACCTTC	CASSQDVRGINYGYTF
TRBJ2-1	NA	NA	TRBV7-9	TGTGCCAGCAGATCCCAAAGCTCCTACAATGAGCAGTTCTTC	CASRSQSSYNEQFF
TRBJ2-1	NA	NA	TRBV7-3	TGTGCCAGCAGCACAGGGGGGGGCTGGAACAATGAGCAGTTCTTC	CASSTGGGWNNEQFF
TRBJ2-5	NA	NA	TRBV29-1	TGCAGCGTGGCCGCGGGGGAGACCCAGTACTTC	CSVAAGETQYF
TRBJ2-3	NA	NA	TRBV6-2/TRBV6-3	TGTGCCAGCAGCGCGCCTGATGCCACAGATACGCAGTATTTT	CASSAPDATDTQYF
TRBJ2-4	TRBD1	NA	TRBV27	TGTGCCAGCTCAAGGGGGACAGAACCAAACATTCAGTACTTC	CASSRGTEPNIQYF
TRBJ1-2	NA	NA	TRBV29-1	TGCAGCGTCAATCGGGGTGCAGCTAGGAACTATGGCTACACCTTC	CSVNRGAARNYGYTF
TRBJ2-5	NA	NA	TRBV30	TGTGTTTGGAGGCCTGGGGGTACCCAAGAGACCCAGTACTTC	CVWRPGGTQETQYF
TRBJ2-2	NA	NA	TRBV11-2	TGTGCCAGCAGAGGCCAGGGGACCGGGGAGCTGTTTTTT	CASRGQGTGELFF
TRBJ2-1	NA	NA	TRBV7-9	TGTGCCAGCAGCCGTAGCGGTGATAGCTCCTACAATGAGCAGTTCTTC	CASSRSGDSSYNEQFF
TRBJ2-3	TRBD2	NA	TRBV6-6	TGTGCCAGCAGACTAGCGGGAGGGCGAGGCACAGATACGCAGTATTTT	CASRLAGGRGTDTQYF
TRBJ2-5	NA	NA	TRBV7-2	TGTGCCAGCAGCCAAGCGCTAAGGCTCGAGACCCAGTACTTC	CASSQALRLETQYF
TRBJ1-4	TRBD1	NA	TRBV29-1	TGCAGCGTTGAATCGACCGGGACAGGCAATGAAAAACTGTTTTTT	CSVESTGTGNEKLFF
TRBJ2-7	TRBD2	NA	TRBV27	TGTGCCAGCAGATCAGCGGGAGTGGTGCGCGAGCAGTACTTC	CASRSAGVVREQYF
TRBJ2-5	TRBD2	many	TRBV7-9	TGTGCCAGCAGCTTCAGCGGGGGTTCGGGGGAGACCCAGTACTTC	CASSFSGGSGETQYF